Described below is a single T cell receptor beta chain sequence and its context. Its antigen is still unknown. Germline loops: CDR1 MNHEY, CDR2 SMNVEV (reference sequence). The ends lost 4 bases at V and 1 base at J; junction bases unmatched: 2. The CDR3 extends over 14 amino acids. TCRdb keeps only in-frame clones here, not all; method: immunoSEQ multiplex PCR. Altogether 50,000 to 65,000 clones are present, around nine tenths being singletons, with the ten largest covering approximately 6%. This specimen comes from a study of T cell responses to AZD1222 COVID-19 vaccine. Study-wide findings and caveats: Just a handful of AZD1222 recipients tested seropositive at baseline.

The clonotype was recovered from an adult who received the MenACWY meningococcal vaccine as a control. Sequencing was performed on peripheral blood, taken 28 days after the second dose of the MenACWY control vaccine. V usage is TRBV27 and J usage is TRBJ1-1; 8 nucleotides align to TRBD1. The DNA for the CDR3 is TGTGCCAGCAGTTCCGGACAGGGGAACACTGAAGCTTTCTTT. It is translated as CASSSGQGNTEAFF.